The 17 T cell receptor beta chains presented below share a single source sample, sequenced in a study of T-cell reconstitution after alpha-beta-depleted transplantation in children (dated by TCRdb to about 2016). Sample treatment or condition, as interpreted from the label and publication: allogeneic hematopoietic cell transplantation with graft depleted of TCRalphabeta T cells and CD19 B cells. Library prep was done by PCR. TCRdb shows the sequencer as Illumina HiSeq 2500. Molecular barcoding was employed in the preparation of TCR libraries, with unique molecular identifiers being used to normalize TCRbeta repertoire quantification. TCRdb redid the processing of the public reads, applying fastp at Q25 and MiXCR, and retained in-frame beta chains. Rows are unified per CDR3 protein, each entry keeping the most common DNA and genes. This sample has about a million distinct CDR3 sequences in its table, and under 30% of those were observed once. Roughly 28% of the sample is held by the ten biggest clonotypes.

Sequenced here: PBMCs, mostly from graft donor cells, sampled 360 days after TCRalphabeta/CD19-depleted stem cell transplant. The receptors stem from a boy under two years old who had a stem cell transplant for SCID, so the T cells may come from the graft donor.

The chain recombines TRBV5-1 with TRBJ2-3; the D is unclear. The CDR3 totals 15 residues. The ends were cut back, 2 bases at V and 0 bases at J, with 10 bases in the middle. Germline V gene sequence: CDR1 SGHRS, CDR2 YFSETQ. The CDR3 bases are TGCGCCAGCAGCTTCGTCAAGGGTAGCACAGATACGCAGTATTTT. Translating it yields CASSFVKGSTDTQYF.

This chain joins TRBV18 and TRBJ2-1, with D tentatively TRBD2 (5 bases). Germline V gives CDR1 KGHSH, CDR2 LQKENI. The V end was cut by 3 bases, the J end by 4 bases, with 10 bases between. This CDR3 spans 14 amino acids. The CDR3 sequence is CASSPEVTYNEQFF. CDR3 nucleotide sequence: TGTGCCAGCTCACCGGAGGTCACATACAATGAGCAGTTCTTC.

The V call is TRBV12-3 or TRBV12-4, the J call TRBJ1-1; the match to TRBD1 covers 10 bases. This CDR3 contains 14 residues. V shed 2 bases, J shed 6 bases, and the junction held 3 bases outside the gene matches. The CDR3 nucleotides read TGTGCCAGCAGTTTAAGGGACAGGGGCCCTGAAGCTTTCTTT. This encodes CASSLRDRGPEAFF.

The chain carries TRBV2 and TRBJ2-5; a weak D match, TRBD1 (7 bases). This CDR3 comprises 14 residues. Between the trimmed V and J ends, which lost 2 bases and 5 bases, there was a span of 12 bases. Germline V gene data show CDR1 as SNHLY and CDR2 as FYNNEI. CDR3 nucleotides: TGTGCCAGCAGTGAAAGGAGGGGGCGGGAGACCCAGTACTTC. Translating it yields CASSERRGRETQYF. Using reference TRBV2 and TRBJ2-5 for the parts outside the CDR3, the full variable domain is EPEVTQTPSHQVTQMGQEVILRCVPISNHLYFYWYRQILGQKVEFLVSFYNNEISEKSEIFDDQFSVERPDGSNFTLKIRSTKLEDSAMYFCASSERRGRETQYFGPGTRLLVL.

This sequence joins TRBV5-6 and TRBJ2-7; the D is unclear. The CDR3 has 13 amino acids. Germline assignment: CDR1 SGHDT and CDR2 YYEEEE. Trimming left V 4 bases short and J 0 bases short, with 8 bases between. Written as DNA, the CDR3 is TGTGCCAGCAGCCCCAACAGCTCCTACGAGCAGTACTTC. It yields the protein CASSPNSSYEQYF.

The V call is TRBV20-1, the J call TRBJ2-7; possibly TRBD1 for D (5 bases). The germline gives CDR1 DFQATT, CDR2 SNEGSKA (reference sequence). Trimming cost V 2 bases and J 3 bases, with 14 bases left between them. The CDR3 covers 14 residues. CDR3 sequence (DNA): TGCAGTGCTAGATCGAAGGGGTCCCTCTACGAGCAGTACTTC. This translates into CSARSKGSLYEQYF.

This clonotype has just a few counts. The gene calls are TRBV18 and TRBJ2-3; possibly TRBD2 for D (5 bases). CDR3 length: 15 amino acids. Deletions cut 4 bases from V and 4 bases from J, with 15 bases between. Germline V gene lookup returns CDR1 KGHSH and CDR2 LQKENI. The CDR3 DNA is TGTGCCAGCTCACGGGGATGGGAGTTCGCAGATACGCAGTATTTT. This sequence encodes CASSRGWEFADTQYF.

The gene calls are TRBV6-1 and TRBJ2-7; 13 positions agree with TRBD2. The CDR3 sequence is 15 residues long. With V trimmed by 6 bases and J by 4 bases, 6 bases remained unmatched. The germline V gene encodes CDR1 MNHNS and CDR2 SASEGT. The CDR3 protein is CASRRLAGGIYEQYF. CDR3 nucleotide sequence: TGTGCCAGCAGAAGACTAGCGGGGGGCATATACGAGCAGTACTTC.

The rearrangement links TRBV6-2 or TRBV6-3 to TRBJ2-3; D is unresolved. The CDR3 is made up of 16 amino acids. With 2 bases removed from V and 0 bases from J, the gap between germline ends came to 12 bases. Per germline, CDR1 MNHEY and CDR2 SVGEGT. The CDR3 nucleotides are TGTGCCAGCAGTTACCACGTGGGCCTTAGCACAGATACGCAGTATTTT. Translated: CASSYHVGLSTDTQYF.

The gene calls are TRBV4-1 and TRBJ2-5; maybe TRBD1 (6 bases). Trimming stripped 0 bases from V and 4 bases from J, with 12 bases between. The CDR3 spans 15 residues. Per germline, CDR1 MGHRA and CDR2 YSYEKL. For the CDR3, the DNA is TGCGCCAGCAGCCAAGATCCAGGGGCAGCAGAGACCCAGTACTTC. It translates to CASSQDPGAAETQYF.

This chain joins TRBV5-1 and TRBJ1-5; TRBD1 matches 8 bases. J lost 3 bases, V lost 4 bases, and 6 bases had no gene match. The CDR3 consists of 15 residues. Looked up from germline, CDR1 is SGHRS and CDR2 is YFSETQ. The CDR3 sequence: CASSPGQGNNQPQHF. CDR3 DNA sequence: TGCGCCAGCAGCCCCGGACAGGGCAACAATCAGCCCCAGCATTTT.

This clonotype has a single count. The chain recombines TRBV9 with TRBJ2-7; 7 bases align to TRBD1. Trimming took 2 bases from V and 3 from J; bases not matched to a gene: 8. The CDR3 extends over 15 amino acids. Germline V lookup: CDR1 SGDLS, CDR2 YYNGEE. Here the CDR3 DNA reads TGTGCCAGCAGCGTCTCGACAGGGCCGAACTACGAGCAGTACTTC. Translated: CASSVSTGPNYEQYF.

V is TRBV29-1 and J is TRBJ2-1; TRBD2 matches 11 bases. V was pared by 7 bases and J by 4 bases, with 9 bases of the junction left unmatched. The V gene's germline CDR1 is SQVTM and CDR2 ANQGSEA. The CDR3 runs to 15 residues. CDR3 sequence: CSAQELAGGYNEQFF. For the CDR3, the DNA is TGCAGCGCCCAGGAATTAGCGGGGGGGTACAATGAGCAGTTCTTC.

There are a few counts of this clonotype. The V gene is TRBV20-1, the J gene TRBJ2-1; a possible D gene is TRBD1 (6 bases). The CDR3 is 17 amino acids. The germline gives CDR1 DFQATT, CDR2 SNEGSKA (reference sequence). The V and J ends lost 1 base and 8 bases respectively, with 24 bases between them. CDR3 sequence reads: CSARGVLLDSQGDEQFF. CDR3 in DNA: TGCAGTGCTAGAGGGGTGCTATTGGACAGCCAAGGGGATGAGCAGTTCTTC.

This clonotype is a singleton in its sample. V is TRBV7-2 and J is TRBJ1-1; no firm D call. V was trimmed by 7 bases and J by 2 bases, leaving 11 bases between them. Germline-derived CDR1 and CDR2 are SGHTA and FQGNSA. There are 13 residues in the CDR3. Here the CDR3 reads CASTFSPNTEAFF. CDR3 sequence (DNA): TGTGCCAGCACCTTTTCTCCCAACACTGAAGCTTTCTTT. The entire variable domain, with the rest obtained from reference TRBV7-2 and TRBJ1-1, is as follows: GAGVSQSPSNKVTEKGKDVELRCDPISGHTALYWYRQSLGQGLEFLIYFQGNSAPDKSGLPSDRFSAERTGGSVSTLTIQRTQQEDSAVYLCASTFSPNTEAFFGQGTRLTVV.

This clonotype was found a few times. This chain links TRBV29-1 with TRBJ2-7; 9 nucleotides line up with TRBD2. The J segment lost 5 bases and the V segment lost 6 bases, leaving 14 bases of the junction unmatched. The germline gives CDR1 SQVTM, CDR2 ANQGSEA. There are 15 residues in the CDR3. CDR3 sequence reads: CSVNAGLAGRDEQYF. CDR3 DNA: TGCAGCGTGAACGCTGGGCTAGCGGGGAGGGACGAGCAGTACTTC.

The rearrangement links TRBV12-3 or TRBV12-4 to TRBJ2-2; D not resolved. The CDR3 is made up of 13 amino acids. Trimming pared 6 bases from V and 3 bases from J, leaving 8 bases between. CDR3 region: CASRPQDTGELFF. CDR3 nucleotides: TGTGCCAGCAGACCACAAGACACCGGGGAGCTGTTTTTT.